This T cell receptor (beta chain) was captured in a study of T cell repertoires in cytomegalovirus infection. The overall study: Signatures in public TCR beta sequences pointed to both CMV infection and matching HLA type. Overall study results and limits: Individuals carrying CMV plus the relevant HLA were identified by cumulative frequency of public TCR beta families.

TCRdb re-called the reads through MiXCR, storing one row per CDR3 protein. The sample includes about 920,000 distinct CDR3 sequences, approximately 30% seen only once; the top ten take roughly 12%. With V trimmed by 6 bases and J by 8 bases, 5 bases remained unmatched. This CDR3 is built from 11 residues. Per the germline V gene, CDR1 is SQVTM and CDR2 is ANQGSEA. With respect to this clonotype: Its antigen is not identified.

The receptor comes from a human donor in good health (CMV status not recorded). Some clones in this sample may be carry-over from other donors' samples. The J gene is TRBJ1-2, the V gene TRBV29-1, with 8 bases identical to TRBD1. Source: cultured CD8+ T cells from PBMCs, taken from culture after CMV antigen stimulation. The CDR3 protein is CSVVQGGGYTF. CDR3 sequence (DNA): TGCAGCGTGGTACAGGGGGGAGGCTACACCTTC.